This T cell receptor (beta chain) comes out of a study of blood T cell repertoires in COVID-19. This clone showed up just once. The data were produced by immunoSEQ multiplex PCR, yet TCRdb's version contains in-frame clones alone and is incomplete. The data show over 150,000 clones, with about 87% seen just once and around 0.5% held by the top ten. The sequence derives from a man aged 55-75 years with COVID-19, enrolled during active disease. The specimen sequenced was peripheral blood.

The CDR3 sequence is CASSLGTGPNYGYTF. The CDR3 DNA sequence: TGTGCCAGCAGCTTAGGAACAGGTCCTAACTATGGCTACACCTTC. The chain employs TRBV11-1 and TRBJ1-2; TRBD1 is a possible D gene (5 bases). The length of the CDR3 is 15 residues. The germline CDR1 and CDR2 sequences are SGHAT and FQDESV (reference sequence). V lost 1 base, J lost 0 bases, and 9 bases lay in between.